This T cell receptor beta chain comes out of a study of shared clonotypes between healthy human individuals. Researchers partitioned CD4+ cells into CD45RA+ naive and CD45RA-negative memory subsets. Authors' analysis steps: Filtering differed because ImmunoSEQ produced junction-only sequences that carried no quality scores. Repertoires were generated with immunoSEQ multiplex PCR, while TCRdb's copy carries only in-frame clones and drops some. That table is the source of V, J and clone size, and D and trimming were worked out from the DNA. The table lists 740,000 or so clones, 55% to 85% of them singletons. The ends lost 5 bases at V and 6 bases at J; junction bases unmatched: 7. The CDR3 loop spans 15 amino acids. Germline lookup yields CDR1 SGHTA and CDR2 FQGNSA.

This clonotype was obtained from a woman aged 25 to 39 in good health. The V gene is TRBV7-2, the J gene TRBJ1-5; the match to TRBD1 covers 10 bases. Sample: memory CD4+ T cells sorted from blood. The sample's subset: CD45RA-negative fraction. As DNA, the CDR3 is TGTGCCAGCAGCAGGGAGACAGGGGGCTTTCAGCCCCAGCATTTT. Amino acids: CASSRETGGFQPQHF.